This TCR beta chain originates from a study of shared clonotypes between healthy human individuals. In the study overall: A donor's plate count was three for CD4 naive and three for CD4 memory; CD8 naive had two and CD8 memory one.

Germline CDR1 and CDR2: SGHAT and FQNNGV. The CDR3 covers 17 residues. With 5 bases removed from V and 4 bases from J, the gap between germline ends came to 23 bases. About this clone: What it binds is unknown.

Study results and caveats: When naive CD4 clonotypes were compared across a few donors, 4% to 6.5% were shared.

The assay was immunoSEQ multiplex PCR, and TCRdb's table has in-frame clones only and misses some. The profile shows over a million clones, approximately 96% of them singletons. The receptor was isolated from a man aged 25 to 40 in good health. This sequence joins TRBV11-2 and TRBJ2-5, with D maybe TRBD2 (7 bases). Sequencing input: naive CD4+ T cells sorted from blood. Subset here: CD45RA+ positively selected. As DNA, the CDR3 is TGTGCCAGCAGCCTCCCTAGGGGGGGTTTGTCCGGAGAGACCCAGTACTTC. Its protein product is CASSLPRGGLSGETQYF.